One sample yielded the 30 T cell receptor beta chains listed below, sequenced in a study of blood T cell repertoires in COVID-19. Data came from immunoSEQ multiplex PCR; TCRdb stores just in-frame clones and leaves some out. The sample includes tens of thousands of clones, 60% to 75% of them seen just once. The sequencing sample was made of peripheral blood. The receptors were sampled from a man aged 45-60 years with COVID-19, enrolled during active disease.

The CDR3 region is CASSTGTSVDTQYF. As DNA, the CDR3 is TGCGCCAGCAGCACCGGGACTAGCGTAGATACGCAGTATTTT. The chain is built from TRBV5-1 and TRBJ2-3, with 10 nucleotides matching TRBD2. The germline gives CDR1 SGHRS, CDR2 YFSETQ. The CDR3 contains 14 residues. V shed 4 bases, J shed 5 bases, and the junction held 4 bases outside the gene matches.

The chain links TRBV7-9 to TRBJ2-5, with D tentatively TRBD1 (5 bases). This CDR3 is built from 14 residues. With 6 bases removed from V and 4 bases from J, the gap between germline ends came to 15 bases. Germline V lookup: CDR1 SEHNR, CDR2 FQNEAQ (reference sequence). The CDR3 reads CASSHAGKVETQYF. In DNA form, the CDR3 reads TGTGCCAGCAGTCACGCAGGGAAGGTAGAGACCCAGTACTTC.

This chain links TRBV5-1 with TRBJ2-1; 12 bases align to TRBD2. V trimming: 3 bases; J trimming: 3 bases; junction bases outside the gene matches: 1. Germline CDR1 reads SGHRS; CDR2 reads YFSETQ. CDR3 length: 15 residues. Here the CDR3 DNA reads TGCGCCAGCAGCTCTAGCGGGGGGGTCTACAATGAGCAGTTCTTC. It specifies CASSSSGGVYNEQFF.

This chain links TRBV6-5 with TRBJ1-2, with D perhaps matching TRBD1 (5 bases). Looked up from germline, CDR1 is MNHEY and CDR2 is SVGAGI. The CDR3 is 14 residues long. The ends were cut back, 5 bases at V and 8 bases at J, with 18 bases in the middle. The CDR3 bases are TGTGCCAGCAGTACCACCGGGACTGCTTGGGGCTACACCTTC. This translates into CASSTTGTAWGYTF.

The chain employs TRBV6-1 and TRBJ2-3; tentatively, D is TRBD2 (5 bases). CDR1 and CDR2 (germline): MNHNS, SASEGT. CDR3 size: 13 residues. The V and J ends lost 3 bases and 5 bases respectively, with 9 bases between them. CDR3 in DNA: TGTGCCAGCAGTGAGCAGGCGGGAGATACGCAGTATTTT. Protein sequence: CASSEQAGDTQYF.

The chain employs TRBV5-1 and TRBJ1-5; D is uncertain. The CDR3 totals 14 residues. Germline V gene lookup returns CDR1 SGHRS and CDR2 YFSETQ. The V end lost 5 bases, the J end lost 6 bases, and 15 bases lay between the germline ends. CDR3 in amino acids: CASSADGSGQPQHF. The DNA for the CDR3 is TGCGCCAGCAGTGCGGATGGGTCGGGTCAGCCCCAGCATTTT.

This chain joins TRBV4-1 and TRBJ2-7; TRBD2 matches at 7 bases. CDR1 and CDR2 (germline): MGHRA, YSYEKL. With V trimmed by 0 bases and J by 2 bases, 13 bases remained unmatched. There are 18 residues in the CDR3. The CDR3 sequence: CASSQDPNWGEGTYEQYF. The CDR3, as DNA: TGCGCCAGCAGCCAAGACCCCAATTGGGGGGAGGGCACCTACGAGCAGTACTTC.

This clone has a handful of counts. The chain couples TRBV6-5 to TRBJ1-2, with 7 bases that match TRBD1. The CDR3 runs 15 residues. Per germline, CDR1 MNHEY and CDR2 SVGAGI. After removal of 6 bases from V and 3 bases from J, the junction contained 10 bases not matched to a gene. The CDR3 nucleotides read TGTGCCAGCAGCTCAGGACAGGCCCTACACTATGGCTACACCTTC. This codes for CASSSGQALHYGYTF.

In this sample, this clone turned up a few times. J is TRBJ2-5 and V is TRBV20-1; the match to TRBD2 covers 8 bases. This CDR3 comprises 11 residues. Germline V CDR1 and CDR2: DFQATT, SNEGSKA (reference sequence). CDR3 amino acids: CRAGAGETQYF. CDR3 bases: TGCAGAGCGGGAGCCGGTGAGACCCAGTACTTC.

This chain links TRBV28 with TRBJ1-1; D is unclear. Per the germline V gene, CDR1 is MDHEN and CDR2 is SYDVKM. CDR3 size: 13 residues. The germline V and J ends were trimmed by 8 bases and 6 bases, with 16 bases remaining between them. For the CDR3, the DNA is TGTGCCAGCTATTCGGGTGGTAGAGCTGAAGCTTTCTTT. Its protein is CASYSGGRAEAFF.

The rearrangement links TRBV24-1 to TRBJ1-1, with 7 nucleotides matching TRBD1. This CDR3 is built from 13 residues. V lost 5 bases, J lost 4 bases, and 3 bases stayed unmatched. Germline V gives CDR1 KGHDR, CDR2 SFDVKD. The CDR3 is CATSGQGGTEAFF. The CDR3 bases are TGTGCCACCAGTGGACAGGGAGGCACTGAAGCTTTCTTT.

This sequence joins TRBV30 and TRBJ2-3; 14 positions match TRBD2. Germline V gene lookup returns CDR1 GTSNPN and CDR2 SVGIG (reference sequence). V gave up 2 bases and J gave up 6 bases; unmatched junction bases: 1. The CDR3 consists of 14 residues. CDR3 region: CAWSRTSGRDTQYF. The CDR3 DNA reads TGTGCCTGGAGTCGGACTAGCGGGAGGGATACGCAGTATTTT. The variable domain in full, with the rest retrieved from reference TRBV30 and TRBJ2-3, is SQTIHQWPATLVQPVGSPLSLECTVEGTSNPNLYWYRQAAGRGLQLLFYSVGIGQISSEVPQNLSASRPQDRQFILSSKKLLLSDSGFYLCAWSRTSGRDTQYFGPGTRLTVL.

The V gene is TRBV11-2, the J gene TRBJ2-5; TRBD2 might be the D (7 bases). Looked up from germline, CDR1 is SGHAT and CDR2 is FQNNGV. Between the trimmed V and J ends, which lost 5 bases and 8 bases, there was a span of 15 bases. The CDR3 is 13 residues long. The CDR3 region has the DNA TGTGCCAGCAGCCCATCGCGGGGGCAAACCCAGTACTTC. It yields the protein CASSPSRGQTQYF.

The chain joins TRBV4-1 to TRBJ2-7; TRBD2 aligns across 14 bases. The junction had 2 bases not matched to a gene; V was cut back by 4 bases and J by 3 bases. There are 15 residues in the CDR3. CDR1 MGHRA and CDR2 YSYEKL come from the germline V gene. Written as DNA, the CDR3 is TGCGCCAGCAGCCTGGGGACTAGCGGGAGCTACGAGCAGTACTTC. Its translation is CASSLGTSGSYEQYF.

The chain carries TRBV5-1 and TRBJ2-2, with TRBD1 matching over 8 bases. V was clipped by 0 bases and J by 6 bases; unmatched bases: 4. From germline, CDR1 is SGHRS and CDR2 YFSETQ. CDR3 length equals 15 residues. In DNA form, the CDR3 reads TGCGCCAGCAGCTTGGACGGACAGGGATCCGGGGAGCTGTTTTTT. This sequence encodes CASSLDGQGSGELFF.

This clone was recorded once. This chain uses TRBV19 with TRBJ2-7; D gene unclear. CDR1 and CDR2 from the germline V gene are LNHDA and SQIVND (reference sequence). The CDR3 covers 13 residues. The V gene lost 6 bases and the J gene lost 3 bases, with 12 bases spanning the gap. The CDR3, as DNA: TGTGCCAGTAGAGGAGCTTCTTACTACGAGCAGTACTTC. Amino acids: CASRGASYYEQYF.

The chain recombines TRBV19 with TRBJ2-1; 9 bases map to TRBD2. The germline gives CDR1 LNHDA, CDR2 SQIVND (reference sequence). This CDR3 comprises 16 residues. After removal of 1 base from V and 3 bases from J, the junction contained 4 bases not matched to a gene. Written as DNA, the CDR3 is TGTGCCAGTAGTATAGGCCTAGCGGGACTCTACAATGAGCAGTTCTTC. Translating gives CASSIGLAGLYNEQFF.

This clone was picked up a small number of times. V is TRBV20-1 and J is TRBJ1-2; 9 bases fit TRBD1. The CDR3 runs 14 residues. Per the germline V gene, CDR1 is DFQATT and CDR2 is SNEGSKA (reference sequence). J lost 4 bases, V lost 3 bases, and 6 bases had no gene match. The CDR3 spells CSASEGQGGYGYTF. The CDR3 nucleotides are TGCAGTGCTAGTGAGGGACAGGGCGGCTATGGCTACACCTTC.

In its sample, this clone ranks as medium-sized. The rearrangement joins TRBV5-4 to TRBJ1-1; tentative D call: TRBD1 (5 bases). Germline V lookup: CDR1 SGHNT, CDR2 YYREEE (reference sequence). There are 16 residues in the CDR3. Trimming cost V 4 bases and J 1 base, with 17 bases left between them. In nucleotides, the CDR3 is TGTGCCAGCAGCCAGGACATGAGCGGGAAGAACACTGAAGCTTTCTTT. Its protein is CASSQDMSGKNTEAFF.

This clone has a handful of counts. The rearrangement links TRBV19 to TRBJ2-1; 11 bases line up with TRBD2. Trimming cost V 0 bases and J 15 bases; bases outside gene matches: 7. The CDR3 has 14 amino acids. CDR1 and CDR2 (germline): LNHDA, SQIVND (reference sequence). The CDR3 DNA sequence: TGTGCCAGTAGTATAGACTTTACTAGCGGGAGTGTGTTCTTC. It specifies CASSIDFTSGSVFF.

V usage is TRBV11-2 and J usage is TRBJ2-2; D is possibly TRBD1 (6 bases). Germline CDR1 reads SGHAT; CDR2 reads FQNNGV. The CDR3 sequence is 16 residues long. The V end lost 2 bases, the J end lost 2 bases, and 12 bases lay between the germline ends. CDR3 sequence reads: CASSLLGQKNTGELFF. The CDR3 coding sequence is TGTGCCAGCAGCTTATTAGGACAGAAAAACACCGGGGAGCTGTTTTTT.

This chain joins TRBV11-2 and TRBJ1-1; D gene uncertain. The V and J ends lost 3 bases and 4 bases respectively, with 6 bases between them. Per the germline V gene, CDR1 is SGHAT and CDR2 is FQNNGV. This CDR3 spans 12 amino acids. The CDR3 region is CASSFGSTEAFF. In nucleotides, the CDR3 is TGTGCCAGCAGCTTTGGTAGCACTGAAGCTTTCTTT.

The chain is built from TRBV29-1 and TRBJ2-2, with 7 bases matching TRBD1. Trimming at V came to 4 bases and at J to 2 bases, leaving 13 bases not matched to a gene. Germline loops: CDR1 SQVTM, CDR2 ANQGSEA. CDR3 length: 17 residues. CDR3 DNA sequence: TGCAGCGTTGGCCCCCAATTGACAGGGCCCAACACCGGGGAGCTGTTTTTT. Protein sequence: CSVGPQLTGPNTGELFF.

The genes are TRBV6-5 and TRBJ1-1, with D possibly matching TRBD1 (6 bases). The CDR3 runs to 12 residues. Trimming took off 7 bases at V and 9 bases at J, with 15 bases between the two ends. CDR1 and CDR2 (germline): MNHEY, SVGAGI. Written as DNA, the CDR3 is TGTGCCAGCAAGGCAGGGGAAAGAAAAGCTTTCTTT. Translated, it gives CASKAGERKAFF.

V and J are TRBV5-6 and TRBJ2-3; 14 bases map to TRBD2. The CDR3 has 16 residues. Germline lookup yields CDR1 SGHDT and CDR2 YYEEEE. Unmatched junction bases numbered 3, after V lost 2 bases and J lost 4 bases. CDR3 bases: TGTGCCAGCAGCTTTCGACTAGCGGGGGGGCCAGATACGCAGTATTTT. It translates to CASSFRLAGGPDTQYF.

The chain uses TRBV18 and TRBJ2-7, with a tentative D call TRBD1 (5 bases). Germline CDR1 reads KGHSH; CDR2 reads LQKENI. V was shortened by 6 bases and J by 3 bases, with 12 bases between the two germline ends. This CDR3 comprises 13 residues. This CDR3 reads CASSPMTDYEQYF. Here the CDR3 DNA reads TGTGCCAGCTCGCCCATGACAGACTACGAGCAGTACTTC. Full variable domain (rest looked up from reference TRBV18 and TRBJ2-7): NAGVMQNPRHLVRRRGQEARLRCSPMKGHSHVYWYRQLPEEGLKFMVYLQKENIIDESGMPKERFSAEFPKEGPSILRIQQVVRGDSAAYFCASSPMTDYEQYFGPGTRLTVT.

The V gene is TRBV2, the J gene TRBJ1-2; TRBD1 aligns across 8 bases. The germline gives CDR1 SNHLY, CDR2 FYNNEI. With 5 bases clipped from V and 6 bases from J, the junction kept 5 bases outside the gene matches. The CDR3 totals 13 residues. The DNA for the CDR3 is TGTGCCAGCAGTCCGGACAGGGCCAATGGCTACACCTTC. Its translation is CASSPDRANGYTF.

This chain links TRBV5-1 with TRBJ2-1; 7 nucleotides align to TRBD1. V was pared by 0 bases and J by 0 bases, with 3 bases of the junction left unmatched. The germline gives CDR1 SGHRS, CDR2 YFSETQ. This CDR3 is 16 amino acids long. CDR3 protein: CASSLEGAGSYNEQFF. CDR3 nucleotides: TGCGCCAGCAGCTTGGAGGGGGCCGGCTCCTACAATGAGCAGTTCTTC.

Here the CDR3 reads CASSIRETQYF. CDR3 DNA: TGTGCCAGTAGTATTCGGGAGACCCAGTACTTC. The V call is TRBV19, the J call TRBJ2-5; unclear D gene. V lost 3 bases and J 5 bases, leaving 4 bases between the germline ends. CDR1 is LNHDA, CDR2 SQIVND, per germline (reference sequence). The CDR3 is 11 amino acids.

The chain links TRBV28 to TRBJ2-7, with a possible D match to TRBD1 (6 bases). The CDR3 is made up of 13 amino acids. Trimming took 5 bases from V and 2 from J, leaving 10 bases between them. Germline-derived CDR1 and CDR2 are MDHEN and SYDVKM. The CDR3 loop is CASSAGATYEQYF. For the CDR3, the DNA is TGTGCCAGCAGTGCAGGGGCTACCTACGAGCAGTACTTC.